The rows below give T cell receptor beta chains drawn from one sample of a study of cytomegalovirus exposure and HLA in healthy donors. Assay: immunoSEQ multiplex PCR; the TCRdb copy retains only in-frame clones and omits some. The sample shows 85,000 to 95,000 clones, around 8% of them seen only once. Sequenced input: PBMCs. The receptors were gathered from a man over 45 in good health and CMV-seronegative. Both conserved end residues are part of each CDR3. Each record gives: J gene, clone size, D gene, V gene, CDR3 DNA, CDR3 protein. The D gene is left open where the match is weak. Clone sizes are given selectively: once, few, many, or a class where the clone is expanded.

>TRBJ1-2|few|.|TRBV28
TGTGCCAGCAGACCGACAGGTTTCGCCTATGGCTACACCTTC
CASRPTGFAYGYTF
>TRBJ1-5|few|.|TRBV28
TGTGCCAGCAGCACCGGAGGGCTCAACGATCAGCCCCAGCATTTT
CASSTGGLNDQPQHF
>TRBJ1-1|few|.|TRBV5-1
TGCGCCAGCAGCTCTGGGGGGGTATCGGTCGGTTCGAACACTGAAGCTTTCTTT
CASSSGGVSVGSNTEAFF
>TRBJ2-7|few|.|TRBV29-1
TGCAGCGTGGGGCATATCTACGAGCAGTACTTC
CSVGHIYEQYF
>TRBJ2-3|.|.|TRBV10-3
TGTGCCATCGGGACTCGTGGCACAGATACGCAGTATTTT
CAIGTRGTDTQYF
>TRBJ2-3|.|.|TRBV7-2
TGTGCCAGCAGCTTAGTTGGGACACCCTTGAGCACAGATACGCAGTATTTT
CASSLVGTPLSTDTQYF
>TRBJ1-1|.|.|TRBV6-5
TGTGCCAGCAGACCTCGCGGCATTCAGGGGACTGAAGCTTTCTTT
CASRPRGIQGTEAFF
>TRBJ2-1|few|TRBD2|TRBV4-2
TGTGCCAGCAGCCAAGATACTAGCGGGGACTACAATGAGCAGTTCTTC
CASSQDTSGDYNEQFF
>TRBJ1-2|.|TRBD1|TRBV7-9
TGTGCCAGCAGCTTAAGGGACAGCTATGGCTACACCTTC
CASSLRDSYGYTF
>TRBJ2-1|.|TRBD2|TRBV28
TGTGCCAGCATCCGATGGGCGGGAGTGGGGTCCAATGAGCAGTTCTTC
CASIRWAGVGSNEQFF